The 8 T cell receptor beta chains below were found in one sample sequenced in a study of cytomegalovirus exposure and HLA in healthy donors. This PCR relied on a set of 60 Vbeta primers and 13 Jbeta primers. TCRdb's table, derived via immunoSEQ multiplex PCR, lists solely in-frame clones and lacks some. This table lists 200,000 or so clones. The specimen was PBMCs. The receptors stem from a boy aged 5-17 years in good health and CMV-seronegative.

The V gene is TRBV6-5, the J gene TRBJ1-6; unclear D gene. Germline V lookup: CDR1 MNHEY, CDR2 SVGAGI. This CDR3 contains 15 residues. The V end lost 2 bases, the J end lost 14 bases, and 19 bases lay between the germline ends. CDR3: CASSYRQVDSMTLHF. CDR3 in DNA: TGTGCCAGCAGTTACCGTCAGGTTGATTCAATGACCCTCCACTTT.

The chain combines TRBV7-2 with TRBJ2-1, with 13 positions matching TRBD2. This CDR3 is built from 16 residues. V was pared by 3 bases and J by 6 bases, with 5 bases of the junction left unmatched. The germline V gene has CDR1 SGHTA and CDR2 FQGNSA. The chain's CDR3 is CASSFTSGGASNEQFF. The CDR3 nucleotides read TGTGCCAGCAGCTTCACTAGCGGGGGGGCCTCCAATGAGCAGTTCTTC.

Note on this clone: In the same sample, other DNA sequences code for this CDR3. V usage is TRBV27 and J usage is TRBJ1-1, with TRBD1 as a possible D gene (5 bases). The germline gives CDR1 MNHEY, CDR2 SMNVEV (reference sequence). Trimming left V 2 bases short and J 7 bases short, with 5 bases between. CDR3 length: 11 residues. The CDR3 loop reads CASSLRGEAFF. The CDR3 DNA sequence: TGTGCCAGCAGTTTAAGGGGTGAAGCTTTCTTT.

This rearrangement joins TRBV7-9 to TRBJ2-7; TRBD1 aligns across 11 bases. Trimming at V came to 8 bases and at J to 7 bases, leaving 13 bases not matched to a gene. Per germline, CDR1 SEHNR and CDR2 FQNEAQ (reference sequence). This CDR3 has 15 amino acids. CDR3 amino acids: CASQGIGQGAREQYF. DNA for the CDR3: TGTGCCAGCCAAGGGATAGGACAGGGGGCGCGGGAGCAGTACTTC.

J is TRBJ2-1 and V is TRBV7-3, with a tentative D call TRBD2 (5 bases). This CDR3 comprises 14 residues. CDR1 and CDR2 (germline): SGHTA, FQGTGA. V was clipped by 5 bases and J by 8 bases, with 16 bases between them. The CDR3 loop is CASSPGVRPYEQFF. CDR3 sequence (DNA): TGTGCCAGCAGCCCCGGGGTACGCCCCTATGAGCAGTTCTTC.

The chain links TRBV28 to TRBJ1-2; tentative D call: TRBD1 (5 bases). V gave up 1 base and J gave up 4 bases, with 10 bases separating them. The CDR3 contains 14 residues. Germline values: CDR1 MDHEN, CDR2 SYDVKM. CDR3 coding DNA: TGTGCCAGCAGTTTATCACAGGCCCGCTATGGCTACACCTTC. Translation: CASSLSQARYGYTF.

The V call is TRBV7-9, the J call TRBJ1-1; tentative D call: TRBD1 (5 bases). V shed 6 bases and J shed 0 bases, with 26 bases lying between them. The CDR3 extends over 19 amino acids. The V gene's germline CDR1 is SEHNR and CDR2 FQNEAQ (reference sequence). The CDR3 is CASRALGGSGPIMNTEAFF. The CDR3 region has the DNA TGTGCCAGCAGGGCTCTGGGGGGGTCCGGGCCGATTATGAACACTGAAGCTTTCTTT.

The chain links TRBV4-1 to TRBJ2-4; 7 bases map to TRBD1. The germline gives CDR1 MGHRA, CDR2 YSYEKL. The CDR3 is made up of 16 amino acids. V was pared by 6 bases and J by 0 bases, with 8 bases of the junction left unmatched. The CDR3 region is CASRPQYRGAKNIQYF. The CDR3 DNA follows: TGCGCCAGCAGGCCTCAGTACAGGGGAGCCAAAAACATTCAGTACTTC.